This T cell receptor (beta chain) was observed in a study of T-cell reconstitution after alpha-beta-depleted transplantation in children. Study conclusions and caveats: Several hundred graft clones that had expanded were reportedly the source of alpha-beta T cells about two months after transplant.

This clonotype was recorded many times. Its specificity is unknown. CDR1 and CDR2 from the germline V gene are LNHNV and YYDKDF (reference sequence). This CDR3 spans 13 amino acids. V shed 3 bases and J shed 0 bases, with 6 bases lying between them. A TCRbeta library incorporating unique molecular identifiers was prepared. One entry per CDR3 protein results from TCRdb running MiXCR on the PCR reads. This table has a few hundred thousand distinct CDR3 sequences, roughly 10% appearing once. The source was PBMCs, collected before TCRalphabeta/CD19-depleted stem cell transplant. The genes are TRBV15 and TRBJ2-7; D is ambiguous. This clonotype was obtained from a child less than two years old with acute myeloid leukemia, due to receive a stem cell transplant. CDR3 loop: CATSRRTSYEQYF. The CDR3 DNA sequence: TGTGCCACCAGCAGGAGGACCTCCTACGAGCAGTACTTC.